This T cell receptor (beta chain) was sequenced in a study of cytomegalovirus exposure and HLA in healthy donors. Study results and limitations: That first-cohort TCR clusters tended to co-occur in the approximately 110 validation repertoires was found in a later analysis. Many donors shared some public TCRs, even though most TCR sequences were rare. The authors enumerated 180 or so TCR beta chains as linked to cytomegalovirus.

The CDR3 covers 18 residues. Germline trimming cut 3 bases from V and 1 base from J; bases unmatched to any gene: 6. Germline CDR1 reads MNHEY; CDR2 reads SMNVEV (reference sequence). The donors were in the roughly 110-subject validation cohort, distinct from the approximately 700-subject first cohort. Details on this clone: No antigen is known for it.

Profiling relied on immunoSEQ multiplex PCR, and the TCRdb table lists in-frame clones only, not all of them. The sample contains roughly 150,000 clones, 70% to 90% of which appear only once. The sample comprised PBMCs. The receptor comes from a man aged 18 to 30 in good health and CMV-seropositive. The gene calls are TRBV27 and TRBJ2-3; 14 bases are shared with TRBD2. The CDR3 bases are TGTGCCAGCAGTTTCCGAGGACTAGCGGGAGGACGCACAGATACGCAGTATTTT. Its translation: CASSFRGLAGGRTDTQYF.